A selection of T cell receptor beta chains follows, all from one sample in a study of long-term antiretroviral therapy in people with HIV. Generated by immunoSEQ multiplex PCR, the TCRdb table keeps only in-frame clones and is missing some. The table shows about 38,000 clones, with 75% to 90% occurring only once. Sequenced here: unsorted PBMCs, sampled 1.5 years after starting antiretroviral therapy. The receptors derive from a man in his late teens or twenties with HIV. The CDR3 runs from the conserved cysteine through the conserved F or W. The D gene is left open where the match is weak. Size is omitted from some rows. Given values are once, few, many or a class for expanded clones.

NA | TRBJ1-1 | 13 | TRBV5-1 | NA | TGCGCCAGCAGCACAGGACAGAGCAATGAAGCTTTCTTT | CASSTGQSNEAFF
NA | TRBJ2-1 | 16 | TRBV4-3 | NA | TGCGCCAGCAGCCAAGACGCGGGCTTACAGGCCAGTGAGCAGTTCTTC | CASSQDAGLQASEQFF
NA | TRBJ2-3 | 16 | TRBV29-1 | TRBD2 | TGCAGCGTTGAACCCCGGGAGGGCCGGAACACAGATACGCAGTATTTT | CSVEPREGRNTDTQYF
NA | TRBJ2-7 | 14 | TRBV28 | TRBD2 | TGTGCCAGCATCCCCAGCGGGAGGTTCCACGAGCAGTACTTC | CASIPSGRFHEQYF
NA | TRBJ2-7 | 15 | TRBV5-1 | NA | TGCGCCAGCAGCTGGATGACAGGGGAGGGTTACGAGCAGTACTTC | CASSWMTGEGYEQYF
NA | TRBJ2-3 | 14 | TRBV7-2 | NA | TGTGCCAGCAGCCGGGACGGACGCACAGATACGCAGTATTTT | CASSRDGRTDTQYF
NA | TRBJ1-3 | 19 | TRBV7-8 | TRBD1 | TGTGCCAGCAGCTTAAGTGGAGTACCGGGACAGCACTCTGGAAACACCATATATTTT | CASSLSGVPGQHSGNTIYF
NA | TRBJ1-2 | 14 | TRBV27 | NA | TGTGCCAGCAGTGCGAGGACAGCATCCTATGGCTACACCTTC | CASSARTASYGYTF
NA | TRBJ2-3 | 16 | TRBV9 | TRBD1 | TGTGCCAGCACCAACGGATGGACAGGGCCTTCAGATACGCAGTATTTT | CASTNGWTGPSDTQYF
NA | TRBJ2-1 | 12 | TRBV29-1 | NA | TGCAGTGCTACGCTGGGGTACAATGAGCAGTTCTTC | CSATLGYNEQFF
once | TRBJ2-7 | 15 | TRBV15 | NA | TGTGCCACCAGCAGAGGAGGGACACATACCTACGAGCAGTACTTC | CATSRGGTHTYEQYF
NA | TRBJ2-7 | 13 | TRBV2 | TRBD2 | TGTGCCAGCACGTTAGCGGGATCCGACGAGCAGTACTTC | CASTLAGSDEQYF
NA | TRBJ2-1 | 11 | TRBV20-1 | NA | TGCAGTGCTAGACAGTTGAATGAGCAGTTCTTC | CSARQLNEQFF
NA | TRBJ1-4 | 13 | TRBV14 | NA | TGTGCCAGCAGAAGGGGAGGGGTCGAAAAACTGTTTTTT | CASRRGGVEKLFF
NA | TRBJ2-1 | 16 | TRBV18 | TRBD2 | TGTGCCAGCTCACCAATCCTAGCGGGAGCAAGCAATGAGCAGTTCTTC | CASSPILAGASNEQFF
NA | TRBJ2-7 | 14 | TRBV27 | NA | TGTGCCAGCACGGACCTCAGGGGCCCCTACGAGCAGTACTTC | CASTDLRGPYEQYF
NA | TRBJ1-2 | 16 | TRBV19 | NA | TGTGCCAGTAAGGCGGGACACGTTAGTGTGGACTATGGCTACACCTTC | CASKAGHVSVDYGYTF
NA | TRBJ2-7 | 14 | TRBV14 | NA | TGTGCCAGCAGCCCATGGGGCCCCGGCTACGAGCAGTACTTC | CASSPWGPGYEQYF
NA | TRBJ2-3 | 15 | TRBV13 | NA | TGTGCCAGCAGCTTAAGATTCGGGGCGGAGGATACGCAGTATTTT | CASSLRFGAEDTQYF
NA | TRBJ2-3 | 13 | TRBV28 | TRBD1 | TGTGCCAGCAGTTCGGAAACAGGGGGCGTCCTAAGGTTT | CASSSETGGVLRF
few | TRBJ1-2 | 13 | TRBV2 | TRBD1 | TGTGCCAGCATTGGACAGGGGATGGGTGGCTACACCTTC | CASIGQGMGGYTF
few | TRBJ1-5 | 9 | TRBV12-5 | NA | TGTGCTAGAGCCTTACTCCAGCATTTT | CARALLQHF
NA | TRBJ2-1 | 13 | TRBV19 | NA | TGTGCCAGTAGTTTGAGCTCCTACAATGAGCAGTTCTTC | CASSLSSYNEQFF
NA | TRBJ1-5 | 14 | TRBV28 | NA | TGTGCCAGCAGTCCTGGACTAGCGAATCAGCCCCAGCATTTT | CASSPGLANQPQHF
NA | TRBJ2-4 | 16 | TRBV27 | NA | TGTGCCAGCAGTCCCTCCCTAGGGGAGGCGGTATACATTCAGTACTTC | CASSPSLGEAVYIQYF
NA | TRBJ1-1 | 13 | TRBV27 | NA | TGTGCCAGCGCAGCGGGACTGAACACTGAAGCTTTCTTT | CASAAGLNTEAFF
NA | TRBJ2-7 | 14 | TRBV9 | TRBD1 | TGTGCCAGCAGCGTGGGGACAGGTGCCTACGAGCAGTACTTC | CASSVGTGAYEQYF
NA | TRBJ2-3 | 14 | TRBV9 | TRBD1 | TGTGCCAGCAGCGCCGACAGGGTCACAGATACGCAGTATTTT | CASSADRVTDTQYF
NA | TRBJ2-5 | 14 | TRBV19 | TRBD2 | TGTGCCAGTAGCCTAGCGGGAGGGCAAGAGACCCAGTACTTC | CASSLAGGQETQYF
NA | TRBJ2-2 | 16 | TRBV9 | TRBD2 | TGTGCCAGCAGCGCGCGACTAGCTTTCGATACCGGGGAGCTGTTTTTT | CASSARLAFDTGELFF
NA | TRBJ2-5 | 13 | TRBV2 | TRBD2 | TGTGCCAGCAGTGTAGACGCCGGGGGGGCCCAGTACTTC | CASSVDAGGAQYF
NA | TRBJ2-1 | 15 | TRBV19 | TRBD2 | TGTGCCAGTAGTCGGGTAGCGGGACCCTACAATGAGCAGTTCTTC | CASSRVAGPYNEQFF
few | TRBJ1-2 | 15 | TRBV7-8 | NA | TGTGCCAGCAGTGGCCCCTTAGGACAGACTTATGGCTACACCTTC | CASSGPLGQTYGYTF